One and the same sample provided the 26 T cell receptor beta chains below, sequenced in a study of neurological immune-mediated disorders. Stated time point: longitudinal time-point 1 (baseline). TCRdb reanalysed the 5' RACE reads using MiXCR and keeps one entry per CDR3 protein. The table shows over 55,000 distinct CDR3 sequences, with 10% to 13% occurring only once. The source material was PBMCs. These TCRs come from a man aged 25 to 40 in good health.

About this clonotype itself: The germline gene is not matched at one end of the junction; a read error may be the cause. This chain uses TRBV5-1 with TRBJ2-7; 9 bases line up with TRBD1. This CDR3 is built from 15 residues. Germline CDR1 and CDR2: SGHRS and YFSETQ. The DNA of the CDR3 is TGCGCCAGCAGCTTTGATCCGGGACAGGGTTACGAACAGTACTTC. Encoded protein: CASSFDPGQGYEQYF.

At least ten counts were recorded for this clonotype. V is TRBV5-1 and J is TRBJ1-4; TRBD1 matches 7 bases. This CDR3 spans 16 amino acids. CDR1 is SGHRS and CDR2 is YFSETQ in the germline V gene. Trimming removed 0 bases from V and 7 bases from J; junction bases left unmatched: 9. The CDR3 nucleotides are TGCGCCAGCAGCTTGGGCGACAGGGTGAGCGGTGAAAAACTGTTTTTT. This encodes CASSLGDRVSGEKLFF.

The chain couples TRBV5-1 to TRBJ2-7; no firm D call. This CDR3 region has 15 residues. The V and J ends lost 0 bases and 2 bases respectively, with 12 bases between them. In germline, CDR1 is SGHRS, CDR2 YFSETQ. The CDR3 DNA follows: TGCGCCAGCAGCTTGGGGACGGAGCAAACCTACGAGCAGTACTTC. It is translated as CASSLGTEQTYEQYF.

This clonotype was recorded at least ten times. The V call is TRBV5-5, the J call TRBJ2-3; no firm D call. In germline, CDR1 is SGHKS, CDR2 YYEKEE (reference sequence). This CDR3 comprises 13 residues. V was pared by 2 bases and J by 1 base, with 5 bases between. The CDR3 loop is CASSFGGTDTQYF. As DNA, the CDR3 is TGTGCCAGCAGCTTTGGCGGCACAGATACGCAGTATTTT.

At least ten counts were recorded for this clonotype. CDR3 amino acids: CSARELKGGNNQPQHF. In nucleotides, the CDR3 is TGCAGTGCTAGAGAACTGAAAGGGGGCAACAATCAGCCCCAGCATTTT. This rearrangement joins TRBV20-1 to TRBJ1-5; 7 positions match TRBD1. CDR1 DFQATT and CDR2 SNEGSKA come from the germline V gene (reference sequence). This CDR3 has 16 amino acids. After removal of 0 bases from V and 3 bases from J, the junction contained 8 bases not matched to a gene.

This clonotype was seen at least ten times. CDR3 in DNA: TGTGCCAGCAGCCAGGGAGATCTCCCCCTTAGCACAGATACGCAGTATTTT. It is translated as CASSQGDLPLSTDTQYF. The chain is built from TRBV4-2 and TRBJ2-3; perhaps TRBD2 as D (5 bases). CDR1 and CDR2 (germline): LGHNA, YNFKEQ. V shed 3 bases and J shed 0 bases, with 16 bases lying between them. The CDR3 has 17 residues.

The chain recombines TRBV20-1 with TRBJ1-2, with TRBD1 identical over 9 bases. This CDR3 is built from 14 residues. V shed 4 bases and J 4 bases; nucleotides not matched to a gene: 7. Germline CDR1 and CDR2: DFQATT and SNEGSKA (reference sequence). The CDR3 region is CSATGQGGGYGYTF. The CDR3 region has the DNA TGCAGTGCTACGGGACAGGGAGGCGGCTATGGCTACACCTTC.

About this clonotype itself: A much larger clonotype is one base distant, so this may be a read error. The chain recombines TRBV11-2 with TRBJ2-1; no clear D. The CDR3 length is 11 residues. Germline CDR1 and CDR2: SGHAT and FQNNGV. V was trimmed by 4 bases and J by 8 bases, leaving 6 bases between them. Written as DNA, the CDR3 is TGTGCCAGCAGCTATCACGATGAGCAGTTCTTC. This gives the protein CASSYHDEQFF.

This clonotype was found many times. The chain joins TRBV7-3 to TRBJ2-7; no clear D. The CDR3 covers 15 residues. Germline loops: CDR1 SGHTA, CDR2 FQGTGA. Trimming left V 2 bases short and J 0 bases short, with 11 bases between. For the CDR3, the DNA is TGTGCCAGCAGCTTACAGAACGGACCCTCCTACGAGCAGTACTTC. Its translation is CASSLQNGPSYEQYF.

There are many counts of this clonotype. This chain connects TRBV7-9 to TRBJ2-2; D tentatively fits TRBD1 or TRBD2 (6 bases each). V shed 2 bases and J shed 0 bases, with 13 bases lying between them. CDR3 size: 17 residues. Germline-derived CDR1 and CDR2 are SEHNR and FQNEAQ (reference sequence). CDR3 residues: CASSLYRGTPNTGELFF. In DNA form, the CDR3 reads TGTGCCAGCAGCTTATACCGCGGGACACCGAACACCGGGGAGCTGTTTTTT.

The sample holds many counts of this clonotype. The chain recombines TRBV5-1 with TRBJ1-2; 11 bases fit TRBD1. V was pared by 3 bases and J by 4 bases, with 5 bases of the junction left unmatched. Germline V gene lookup returns CDR1 SGHRS and CDR2 YFSETQ. This CDR3 has 15 residues. The DNA of the CDR3 is TGCGCCAGCAGCTCTGGACAGGGGGCTATCTATGGCTACACCTTC. This sequence encodes CASSSGQGAIYGYTF.

This clonotype was observed many times. The V call is TRBV7-2, the J call TRBJ1-5; D might be TRBD1 (6 bases). V lost 0 bases, J lost 6 bases, and 18 bases lay in between. CDR3 length: 17 amino acids. The germline V gene encodes CDR1 SGHTA and CDR2 FQGNSA. CDR3 residues: CASSLALGDNPGQPQHF. The CDR3 DNA reads TGTGCCAGCAGCTTAGCGCTCGGGGACAATCCCGGTCAGCCCCAGCATTTT. Variable domain in full (rest from reference TRBV7-2 and TRBJ1-5): GAGVSQSPSNKVTEKGKDVELRCDPISGHTALYWYRQSLGQGLEFLIYFQGNSAPDKSGLPSDRFSAERTGGSVSTLTIQRTQQEDSAVYLCASSLALGDNPGQPQHFGDGTRLSIL.

This clonotype was seen many times. The chain couples TRBV15 to TRBJ2-7; D is ambiguous. The ends were cut back, 1 base at V and 1 base at J, with 5 bases in the middle. The germline V gene has CDR1 LNHNV and CDR2 YYDKDF (reference sequence). The CDR3 has 13 residues. The CDR3 sequence is CATSRAASYEQYF. CDR3 bases: TGTGCCACCAGCAGAGCAGCGTCCTACGAGCAGTACTTC.

This clonotype was observed at least ten times. The chain combines TRBV27 with TRBJ2-5, with 8 nucleotides matching TRBD1. The CDR3 runs to 13 residues. The V gene end was trimmed by 6 bases and the J gene end by 3 bases; junction bases not matched to a gene: 3. Germline CDR1 reads MNHEY; CDR2 reads SMNVEV (reference sequence). The CDR3 bases are TGTGCCAGCAGCCCGGGACAGGAAGAGACCCAGTACTTC. As protein: CASSPGQEETQYF.

This clonotype was observed many times. V usage is TRBV10-3 and J usage is TRBJ2-5; D is undetermined. This CDR3 contains 12 residues. CDR1 ENHRY and CDR2 SYGVKD come from the germline V gene. V lost 10 bases, J lost 3 bases, and 12 bases lay in between. CDR3 nucleotide sequence: TGTGCCACTCCGGACGGAGAAGAGACCCAGTACTTC. It is translated as CATPDGEETQYF.

The rearrangement uses TRBV4-2 and TRBJ2-7, with 9 nucleotides matching TRBD2. The CDR3 spans 18 residues. Germline V CDR1 and CDR2: LGHNA, YNFKEQ. Trimming took 0 bases from V and 5 from J; bases not matched to a gene: 14. As DNA, the CDR3 is TGTGCCAGCAGCCAAGACACCGCTGGTGCTAGCGGGACAAACGAGCAGTACTTC. This encodes CASSQDTAGASGTNEQYF.

This clonotype was counted at least ten times. The CDR3 nucleotides read TGTGCCAGCAGCCAAGAGCCTAGCGGGACGCTCGATGAGCAGTTCTTC. Amino acid sequence: CASSQEPSGTLDEQFF. The chain joins TRBV4-2 to TRBJ2-1, with TRBD2 identical over 9 bases. The CDR3 contains 16 residues. The V gene's germline CDR1 is LGHNA and CDR2 YNFKEQ. The J segment lost 8 bases and the V segment lost 0 bases, leaving 8 bases of the junction unmatched.

This clonotype was seen at least ten times. The chain employs TRBV2 and TRBJ1-6; no reliable D call. The CDR3 consists of 13 residues. Trimming pared 8 bases from V and 8 bases from J, leaving 13 bases between. Germline-derived CDR1 and CDR2 are SNHLY and FYNNEI. CDR3 nucleotides: TGTGCCAGCCTTGGGGAGAAATATTCACCCCTCCACTTT. This sequence encodes CASLGEKYSPLHF.

This clonotype has a count of ten or more. The genes are TRBV7-2 and TRBJ2-5; TRBD1 is a possible D gene (5 bases). With 6 bases removed from V and 3 bases from J, the gap between germline ends came to 14 bases. The length of the CDR3 is 14 residues. Germline V gene sequence: CDR1 SGHTA, CDR2 FQGNSA. CDR3 nucleotide sequence: TGTGCCAGCAGTAAAGACAGAGACGAAGAGACCCAGTACTTC. It specifies CASSKDRDEETQYF.

This clonotype was counted a few times. The chain joins TRBV5-1 to TRBJ2-7; the D is unclear. The length of the CDR3 is 15 residues. Between the trimmed V and J ends, which lost 0 bases and 4 bases, there was a span of 14 bases. Germline CDR1 and CDR2: SGHRS and YFSETQ. CDR3: CASSLGDGPRYEQYF. The DNA of the CDR3 is TGCGCCAGCAGCTTGGGAGACGGTCCGAGGTACGAGCAGTACTTC. The variable domain in full, with the rest retrieved from reference TRBV5-1 and TRBJ2-7, is KAGVTQTPRYLIKTRGQQVTLSCSPISGHRSVSWYQQTPGQGLQFLFEYFSETQRNKGNFPGRFSGRQFSNSRSEMNVSTLELGDSALYLCASSLGDGPRYEQYFGPGTRLTVT.

Points on this clonotype: One base away lies a much larger clone, so this may be a sequencing read error. The CDR3 loop reads CAISDPGDEPFF. The CDR3, as DNA: TGTGCCATCAGTGACCCTGGGGATGAGCCGTTCTTC. The V gene is TRBV10-3, the J gene TRBJ2-1, with unresolved D. The CDR3 loop spans 12 amino acids. The germline V gene encodes CDR1 ENHRY and CDR2 SYGVKD.

This clonotype has a count of ten or more. The V gene is TRBV7-2, the J gene TRBJ2-1, with TRBD2 matching 7 bases. V dropped 5 bases and J dropped 8; count of bases not matched to a gene: 15. The CDR3 has 16 amino acids. Germline V gene sequence: CDR1 SGHTA, CDR2 FQGNSA. CDR3 sequence: CASSPPGLAVQDEQFF. CDR3 nucleotides: TGTGCCAGCAGCCCACCCGGGCTAGCGGTTCAAGATGAGCAGTTCTTC.

There are many counts of this clonotype. This chain connects TRBV7-8 to TRBJ2-1; 10 bases fit TRBD2. V dropped 2 bases and J dropped 9; count of bases not matched to a gene: 10. This CDR3 contains 16 residues. CDR1 SGHVS and CDR2 FQNEAQ come from the germline V gene. CDR3 in amino acids: CASSLFRAGGAAEQFF. The CDR3, as DNA: TGTGCCAGCAGCTTATTCCGAGCGGGAGGGGCAGCTGAGCAGTTCTTC.

At least ten counts were recorded for this clonotype. The CDR3 sequence: CSARSLAGDNQPQHF. CDR3 nucleotides: TGCAGTGCTAGATCCTTGGCAGGTGACAATCAGCCCCAGCATTTT. This chain connects TRBV20-1 to TRBJ1-5; D is uncertain. Germline V lookup: CDR1 DFQATT, CDR2 SNEGSKA (reference sequence). CDR3 length: 15 residues. The V end lost 2 bases, the J end lost 3 bases, and 14 bases lay between the germline ends.

This clonotype was counted ten times or more. The rearrangement joins TRBV12-3 or TRBV12-4 to TRBJ2-3; D is perhaps TRBD2 (5 bases). Trimming removed 7 bases at V and 4 bases at J, with 15 bases between. This CDR3 spans 14 amino acids. The CDR3 nucleotides read TGTGCCAGCACCCCCCGGGGTCCCGCAGATACGCAGTATTTT. This translates into CASTPRGPADTQYF.

This clonotype was recorded at least ten times. This chain joins TRBV25-1 and TRBJ2-2, with TRBD1 as a possible D gene (6 bases). The V end lost 2 bases, the J end lost 5 bases, and 9 bases lay between the germline ends. CDR1 MGHDK and CDR2 SYGVNS come from the germline V gene. This CDR3 contains 14 residues. CDR3 in DNA: TGTGCCAGCAGTGAACACAGGGATACCGGGGAGCTGTTTTTT. This gives the protein CASSEHRDTGELFF.